This T cell receptor (beta chain) was retrieved from a study of T cell repertoires in cytomegalovirus infection. Study-wide context: CMV epitopes in the study were HLA-C-restricted (recently identified) and HLA-B-restricted (well studied). An indication of both CMV infection and matching HLA type came from public TCR beta signatures.

As for this clonotype: What it binds is not known.

TCRdb called the reads again in MiXCR, with one record for every CDR3 protein. Of about half a million distinct CDR3 sequences in the sample, about 44% were seen once. The CDR3 length is 15 residues. Germline values: CDR1 SNHLY, CDR2 FYNNEI. V shed 5 bases, J shed 5 bases, and the junction held 9 bases outside the gene matches. Study-wide findings and caveats: People with CMV and the relevant HLA were identified by cumulative public TCR beta family frequency. What dominated the ex vivo response were HLA-C-restricted CMV-specific TCR beta clonotypes.

The V and J genes are TRBV2 and TRBJ2-3, with 8 bases identical to TRBD2. The TCR was taken from a human donor in good health (CMV status not recorded). Some clones in this sample may be carry-over from other donors' samples. Sequencing was performed on cultured PBMCs, taken from culture after CMV antigen stimulation. The CDR3 DNA follows: TGTGCCAGCAGTCCTATCCGGGGGGGCTTAGATACGCAGTATTTT. Translating it yields CASSPIRGGLDTQYF.